The clone carrying this T cell receptor (beta chain) appeared a few times. The data derive from a study of blood T cell repertoires in COVID-19. CDR1 SQVTM and CDR2 ANQGSEA come from the germline V gene. The V and J ends lost 3 bases and 6 bases, in that order; junction bases with no gene match: 6. The CDR3 length is 14 residues. Clones were sequenced by immunoSEQ multiplex PCR, and TCRdb holds only the in-frame ones, with some missing. The sample has 250,000 to 300,000 clones, roughly 80% seen once. The TCR comes from a man aged 60-69 years with acute or convalescent COVID-19. The chain joins TRBV29-1 to TRBJ2-2; TRBD1 matches at 8 bases. Sample: peripheral blood. Written as DNA, the CDR3 is TGCAGCGTTGAGGGGACAGGACGACCCGGGGAGCTGTTTTTT. Its translation: CSVEGTGRPGELFF.